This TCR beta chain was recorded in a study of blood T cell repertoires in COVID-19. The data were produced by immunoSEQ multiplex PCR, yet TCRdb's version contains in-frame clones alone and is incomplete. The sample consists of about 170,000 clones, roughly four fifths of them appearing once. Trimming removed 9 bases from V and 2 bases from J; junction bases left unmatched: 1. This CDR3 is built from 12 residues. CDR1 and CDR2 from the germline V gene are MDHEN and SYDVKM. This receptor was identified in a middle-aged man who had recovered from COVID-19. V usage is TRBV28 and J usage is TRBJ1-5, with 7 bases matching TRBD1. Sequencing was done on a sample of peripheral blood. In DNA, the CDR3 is TGTGCCAGTGGACAGGGCAATCAGCCCCAGCATTTT. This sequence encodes CASGQGNQPQHF.